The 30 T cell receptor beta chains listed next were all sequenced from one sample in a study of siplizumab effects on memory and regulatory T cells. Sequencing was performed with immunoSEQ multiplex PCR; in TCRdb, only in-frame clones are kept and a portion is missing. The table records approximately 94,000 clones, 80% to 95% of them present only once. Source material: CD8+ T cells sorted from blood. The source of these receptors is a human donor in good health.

The CDR3, as DNA: TGTGCCAGCAGCCGGACGGGCTTACAAAAACAAGAGACCCAGTACTTC. Protein sequence: CASSRTGLQKQETQYF. The gene calls are TRBV5-5 and TRBJ2-5; D is uncertain. The germline CDR1 and CDR2 sequences are SGHKS and YYEKEE (reference sequence). V shed 4 bases and J shed 2 bases, with 18 bases lying between them. The CDR3 has 16 residues. The whole variable domain, filled in from reference TRBV5-5 and TRBJ2-5, reads DAGVTQSPTHLIKTRGQQVTLRCSPISGHKSVSWYQQVLGQGPQFIFQYYEKEERGRGNFPDRFSARQFPNYSSELNVNALLLGDSALYLCASSRTGLQKQETQYFGPGTRLLVL.

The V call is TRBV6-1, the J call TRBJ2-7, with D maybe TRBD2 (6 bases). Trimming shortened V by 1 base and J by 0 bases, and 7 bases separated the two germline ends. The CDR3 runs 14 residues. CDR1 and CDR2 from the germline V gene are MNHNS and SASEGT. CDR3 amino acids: CASSEDGSSYEQYF. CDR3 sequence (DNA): TGTGCCAGCAGTGAAGACGGGAGCTCCTACGAGCAGTACTTC.

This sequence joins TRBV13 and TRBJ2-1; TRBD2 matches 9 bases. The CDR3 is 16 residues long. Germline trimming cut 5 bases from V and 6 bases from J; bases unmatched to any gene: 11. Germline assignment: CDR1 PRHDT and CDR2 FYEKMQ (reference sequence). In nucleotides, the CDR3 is TGTGCCAGCAGCCACCTGAGGTTGCGGGGGGGCAATGAGCAGTTCTTC. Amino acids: CASSHLRLRGGNEQFF.

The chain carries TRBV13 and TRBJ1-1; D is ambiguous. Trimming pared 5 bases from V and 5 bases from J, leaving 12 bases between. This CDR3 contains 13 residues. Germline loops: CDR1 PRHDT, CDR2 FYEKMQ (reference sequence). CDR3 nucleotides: TGTGCCAGCAGCCCCTCCTTGGGGACTGAAGCTTTCTTT. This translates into CASSPSLGTEAFF.

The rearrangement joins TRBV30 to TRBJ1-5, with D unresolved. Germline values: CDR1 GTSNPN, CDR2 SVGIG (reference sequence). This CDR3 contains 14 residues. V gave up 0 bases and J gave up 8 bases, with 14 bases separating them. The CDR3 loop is CAWSVHGEGEPQHF. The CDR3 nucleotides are TGTGCCTGGAGTGTACACGGGGAGGGAGAGCCCCAGCATTTT.

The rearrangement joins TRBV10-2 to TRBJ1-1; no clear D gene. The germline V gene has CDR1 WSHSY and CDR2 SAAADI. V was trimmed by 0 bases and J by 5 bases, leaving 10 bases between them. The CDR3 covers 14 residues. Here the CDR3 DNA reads TGCGCCAGCAGTGAGTCCCCATGGGGAACTGAAGCTTTCTTT. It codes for CASSESPWGTEAFF.

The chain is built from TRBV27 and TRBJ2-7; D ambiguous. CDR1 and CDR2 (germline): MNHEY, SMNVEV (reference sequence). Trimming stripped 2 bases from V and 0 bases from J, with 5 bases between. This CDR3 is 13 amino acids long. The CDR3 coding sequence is TGTGCCAGCAGTTTACCAGGCTCCTACGAGCAGTACTTC. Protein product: CASSLPGSYEQYF.

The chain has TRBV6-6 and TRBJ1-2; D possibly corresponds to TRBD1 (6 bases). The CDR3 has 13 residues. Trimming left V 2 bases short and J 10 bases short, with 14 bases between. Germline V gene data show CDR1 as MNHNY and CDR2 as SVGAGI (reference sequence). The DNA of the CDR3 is TGTGCCAGCAGTTACCCGGGGGCGGTAGACTACACCTTC. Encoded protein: CASSYPGAVDYTF.

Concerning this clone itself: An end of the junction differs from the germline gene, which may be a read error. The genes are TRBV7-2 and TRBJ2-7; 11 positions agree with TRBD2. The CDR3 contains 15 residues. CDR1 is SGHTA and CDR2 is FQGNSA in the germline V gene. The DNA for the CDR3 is TGTGCCAGCAGTTTAGCGGGAGGGACGGGCCACGAGCAGTACTTC. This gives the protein CASSLAGGTGHEQYF.

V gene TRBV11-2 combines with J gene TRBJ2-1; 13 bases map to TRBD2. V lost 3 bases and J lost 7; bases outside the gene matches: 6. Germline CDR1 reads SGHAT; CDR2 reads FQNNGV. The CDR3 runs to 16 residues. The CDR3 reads CASSLTSGGNSNEQFF. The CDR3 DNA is TGTGCCAGCAGCTTGACTAGCGGGGGGAATAGTAATGAGCAGTTCTTC. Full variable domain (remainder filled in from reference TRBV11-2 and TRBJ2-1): EAGVAQSPRYKIIEKRQSVAFWCNPISGHATLYWYQQILGQGPKLLIQFQNNGVVDDSQLPKDRFSAERLKGVDSTLKIQPAKLEDSAVYLCASSLTSGGNSNEQFFGPGTRLTVL.

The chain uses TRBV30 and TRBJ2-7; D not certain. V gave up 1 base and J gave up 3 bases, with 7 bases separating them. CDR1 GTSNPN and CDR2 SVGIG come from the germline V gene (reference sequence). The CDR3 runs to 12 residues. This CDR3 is CAWSDGRYEQYF. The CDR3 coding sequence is TGTGCCTGGAGTGACGGCCGCTACGAGCAGTACTTC.

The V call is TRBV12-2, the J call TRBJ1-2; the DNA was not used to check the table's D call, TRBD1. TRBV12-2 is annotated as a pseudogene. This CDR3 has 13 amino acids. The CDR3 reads CASRLNTGHGYTF. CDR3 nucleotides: TGTGCAAGTCGCTTAAATACAGGGCATGGCTACACCTTC.

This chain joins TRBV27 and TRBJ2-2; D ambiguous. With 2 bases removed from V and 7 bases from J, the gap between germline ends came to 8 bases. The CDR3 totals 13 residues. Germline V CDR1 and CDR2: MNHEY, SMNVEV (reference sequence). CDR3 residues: CASSLGFGGELFF. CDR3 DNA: TGTGCCAGCAGTTTAGGGTTCGGCGGGGAGCTGTTTTTT.

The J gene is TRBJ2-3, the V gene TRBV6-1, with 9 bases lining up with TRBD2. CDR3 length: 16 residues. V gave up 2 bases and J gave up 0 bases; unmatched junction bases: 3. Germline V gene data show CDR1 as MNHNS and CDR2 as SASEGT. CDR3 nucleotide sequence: TGTGCCAGCAGTGAATACGGACTAGCGAGCACAGATACGCAGTATTTT. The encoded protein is CASSEYGLASTDTQYF.

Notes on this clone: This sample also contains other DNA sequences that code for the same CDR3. CDR3 coding DNA: TGTGCCAGCAGTGACTCCGGGGGGGCCACAGATACGCAGTATTTT. Its protein is CASSDSGGATDTQYF. The chain employs TRBV6-4 and TRBJ2-3, with 8 bases fitting TRBD2. Germline V gene lookup returns CDR1 MRHNA and CDR2 SNTAGT. The CDR3 sequence is 15 residues long. Trimming removed 0 bases from V and 2 bases from J; junction bases left unmatched: 1.

DNA of the CDR3: TGCGCCAGCAGCTTCTCCCCACCCAGCTATGGCTACACCTTC. Its protein is CASSFSPPSYGYTF. The rearrangement uses TRBV5-1 and TRBJ1-2; the D is unclear. This CDR3 is 14 amino acids long. The V gene lost 2 bases and the J gene lost 4 bases, with 12 bases spanning the gap. Per the germline V gene, CDR1 is SGHRS and CDR2 is YFSETQ.

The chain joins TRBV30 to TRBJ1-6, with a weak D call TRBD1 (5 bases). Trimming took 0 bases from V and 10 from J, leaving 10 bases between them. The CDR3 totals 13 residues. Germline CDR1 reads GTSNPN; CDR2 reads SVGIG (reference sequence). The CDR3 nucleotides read TGTGCCTGGAGTGTACAGGAGGAGTCACCCCTCCACTTT. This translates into CAWSVQEESPLHF.

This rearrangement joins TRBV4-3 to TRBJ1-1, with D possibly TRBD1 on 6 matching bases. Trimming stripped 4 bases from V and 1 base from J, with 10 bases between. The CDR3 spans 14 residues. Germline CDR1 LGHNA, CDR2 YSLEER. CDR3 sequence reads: CASSLRQENTEAFF. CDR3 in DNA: TGCGCCAGCAGCCTACGACAGGAGAACACTGAAGCTTTCTTT.

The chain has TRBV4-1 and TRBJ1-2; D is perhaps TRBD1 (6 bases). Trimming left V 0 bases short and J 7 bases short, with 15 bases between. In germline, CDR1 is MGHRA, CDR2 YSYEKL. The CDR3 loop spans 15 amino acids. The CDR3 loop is CASSQEGRGARGYTF. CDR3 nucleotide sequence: TGCGCCAGCAGCCAAGAGGGCCGGGGGGCGCGTGGCTACACCTTC.

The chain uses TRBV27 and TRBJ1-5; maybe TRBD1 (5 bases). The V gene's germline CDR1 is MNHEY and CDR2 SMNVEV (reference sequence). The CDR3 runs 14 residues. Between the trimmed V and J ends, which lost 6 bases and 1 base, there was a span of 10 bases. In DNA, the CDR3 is TGTGCCAGCAGCCCGGGGGGGAGCAATCAGCCCCAGCATTTT. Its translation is CASSPGGSNQPQHF.

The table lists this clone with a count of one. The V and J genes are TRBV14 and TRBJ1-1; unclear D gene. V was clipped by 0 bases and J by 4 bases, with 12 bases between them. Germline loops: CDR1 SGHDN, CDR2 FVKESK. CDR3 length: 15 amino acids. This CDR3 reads CASSQDLPLFTEAFF. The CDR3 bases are TGTGCCAGCAGCCAAGATCTGCCATTATTCACTGAAGCTTTCTTT.

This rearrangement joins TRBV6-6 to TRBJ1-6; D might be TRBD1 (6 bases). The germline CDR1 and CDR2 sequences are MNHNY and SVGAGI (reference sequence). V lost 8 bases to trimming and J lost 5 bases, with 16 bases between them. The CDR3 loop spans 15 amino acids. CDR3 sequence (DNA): TGTGCCAGCGAGATCGGGGAGGGGGATAATTCACCCCTCCACTTT. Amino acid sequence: CASEIGEGDNSPLHF.

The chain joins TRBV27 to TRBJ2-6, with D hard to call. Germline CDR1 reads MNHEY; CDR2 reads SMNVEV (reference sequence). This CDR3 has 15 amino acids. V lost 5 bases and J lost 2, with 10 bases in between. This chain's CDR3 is CASSTIPPGANVLTF. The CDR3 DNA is TGTGCCAGCAGTACGATCCCCCCTGGGGCCAACGTCCTGACTTTC.

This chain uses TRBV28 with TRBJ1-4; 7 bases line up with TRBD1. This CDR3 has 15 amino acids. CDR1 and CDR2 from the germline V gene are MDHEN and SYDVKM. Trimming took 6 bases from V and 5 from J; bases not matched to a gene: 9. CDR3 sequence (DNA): TGTGCCAGCAGCCTCACAGGGGTCCGAAATGAAAAACTGTTTTTT. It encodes CASSLTGVRNEKLFF.

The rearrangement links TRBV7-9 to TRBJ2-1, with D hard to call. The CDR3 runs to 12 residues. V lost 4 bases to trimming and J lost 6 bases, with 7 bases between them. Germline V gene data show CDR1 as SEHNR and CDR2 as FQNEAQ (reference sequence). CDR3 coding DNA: TGTGCCAGCAGCTCCCCCCTCAATGAGCAGTTCTTC. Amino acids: CASSSPLNEQFF.

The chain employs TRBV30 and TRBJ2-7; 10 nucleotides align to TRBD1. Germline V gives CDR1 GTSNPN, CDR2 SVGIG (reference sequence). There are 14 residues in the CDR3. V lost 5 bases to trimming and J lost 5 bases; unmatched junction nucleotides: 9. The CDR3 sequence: CAWLPGTGENEQYF. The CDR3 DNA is TGTGCCTGGCTCCCCGGGACAGGGGAGAACGAGCAGTACTTC. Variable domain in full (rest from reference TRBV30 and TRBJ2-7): SQTIHQWPATLVQPVGSPLSLECTVEGTSNPNLYWYRQAAGRGLQLLFYSVGIGQISSEVPQNLSASRPQDRQFILSSKKLLLSDSGFYLCAWLPGTGENEQYFGPGTRLTVT.

The CDR3 DNA follows: TGTGCCAGCAGCTTCCGGGGACTTAACACCGGGGAGCTGTTTTTT. Its translation is CASSFRGLNTGELFF. The rearrangement uses TRBV13 and TRBJ2-2, with D possibly matching TRBD2 (6 bases). CDR1 is PRHDT, CDR2 FYEKMQ, per germline (reference sequence). V gave up 3 bases and J gave up 2 bases, with 10 bases separating them. The CDR3 runs 15 residues.

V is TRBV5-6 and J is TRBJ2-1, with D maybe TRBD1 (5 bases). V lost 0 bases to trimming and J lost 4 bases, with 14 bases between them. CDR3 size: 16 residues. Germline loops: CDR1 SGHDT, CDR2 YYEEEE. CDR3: CASSLVAGKGYNEQFF. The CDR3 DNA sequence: TGTGCCAGCAGCTTGGTGGCAGGGAAAGGGTACAATGAGCAGTTCTTC.

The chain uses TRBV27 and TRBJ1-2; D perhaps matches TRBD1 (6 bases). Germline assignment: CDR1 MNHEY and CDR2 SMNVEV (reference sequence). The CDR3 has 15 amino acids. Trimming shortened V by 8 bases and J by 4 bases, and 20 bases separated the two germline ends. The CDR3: CASSNSGGYGYGYTF. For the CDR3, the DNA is TGTGCCAGCTCCAACTCGGGGGGCTACGGCTATGGCTACACCTTC.

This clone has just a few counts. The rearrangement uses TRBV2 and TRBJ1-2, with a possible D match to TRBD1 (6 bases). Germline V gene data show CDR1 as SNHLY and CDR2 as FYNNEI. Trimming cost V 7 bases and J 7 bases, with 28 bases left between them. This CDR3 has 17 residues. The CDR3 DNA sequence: TGTGCCAGCATCCGAAGCTTATCTACAGGGTGGGAGGGTGGCTACACCTTC. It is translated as CASIRSLSTGWEGGYTF.